What follows are 3 T cell receptor beta chains derived from one specimen sequenced in a study of cytomegalovirus exposure and HLA in healthy donors. The study ran its PCR with 60 Vbeta and 13 Jbeta primers. Libraries were prepared by immunoSEQ multiplex PCR; TCRdb keeps only in-frame clonotypes and omits some of them. The sample lists 130,000 or so clones; just under 90% were seen once. The specimen sequenced was PBMCs. The receptors were sampled from a woman younger than 45 in good health and CMV-seronegative.

V and J are TRBV5-6 and TRBJ1-2, with TRBD1 as a possible D gene (5 bases). The CDR3 sequence is 13 residues long. CDR1 and CDR2 (germline): SGHDT, YYEEEE. Trimming cost V 8 bases and J 4 bases, with 15 bases left between them. This CDR3 is CASLDSLAYGYTF. The CDR3 DNA reads as TGTGCCAGTCTCGACAGCTTAGCCTATGGCTACACCTTC. Full variable domain (missing parts from reference TRBV5-6 and TRBJ1-2): DAGVTQSPTHLIKTRGQQVTLRCSPKSGHDTVSWYQQALGQGPQFIFQYYEEEERQRGNFPDRFSGHQFPNYSSELNVNALLLGDSALYLCASLDSLAYGYTFGSGTRLTVV.

This clone was counted once. The J gene is TRBJ1-1, the V gene TRBV7-9; D not certain. The V end was cut by 7 bases, the J end by 1 base, with 4 bases between. CDR1 SEHNR and CDR2 FQNEAQ come from the germline V gene (reference sequence). The CDR3 spans 11 residues. CDR3 coding DNA: TGTGCCAGCATCTCGAACACTGAAGCTTTCTTT. This translates into CASISNTEAFF.

The genes are TRBV28 and TRBJ1-4; TRBD1 matches 8 bases. Germline CDR1 reads MDHEN; CDR2 reads SYDVKM. V dropped 6 bases and J dropped 7; count of bases not matched to a gene: 7. The CDR3 extends over 14 amino acids. CDR3 residues: CASRPRGRVEKLFF. Written as DNA, the CDR3 is TGTGCCAGCAGGCCCAGGGGGCGGGTTGAAAAACTGTTTTTT.